Below, one T cell receptor (beta chain) is given with its context. These data originate in a study of blood T cell repertoires in COVID-19. Whole-study context: The analysed material was cDNA or gDNA that came from T cells, B-cell-depleted T cells, or PBMCs.

The V end was cut by 0 bases, the J end by 10 bases, with 13 bases between. This CDR3 comprises 15 residues. Germline assignment: CDR1 SGHTA and CDR2 FQGNSA. Per the original methods: For nucleated cells, counts were estimated from reference gene primer amplification. TCRdb's copy holds only in-frame clones and misses some; the assay was immunoSEQ multiplex PCR. That table is the source of V, J and clone size, and D and trimming were worked out from the DNA. The data contain around 240,000 clones, roughly four fifths of them seen just once; the ten biggest clones take up about 2%. The chain is built from TRBV7-2 and TRBJ1-6; possible D gene TRBD1, 5 bases. This receptor was taken from a woman of 80 years or more with acute or convalescent COVID-19. The sequenced sample consisted of peripheral blood. CDR3 residues: CASSLAGGVLSPLHF. CDR3 nucleotides: TGTGCCAGCAGCTTAGCGGGGGGGGTTTTGTCACCCCTCCACTTT. Variable domain in full (rest from reference TRBV7-2 and TRBJ1-6): GAGVSQSPSNKVTEKGKDVELRCDPISGHTALYWYRQSLGQGLEFLIYFQGNSAPDKSGLPSDRFSAERTGGSVSTLTIQRTQQEDSAVYLCASSLAGGVLSPLHFGNGTRLTVT.